The entry below gives a single T cell receptor beta chain sequence along with its context. This specimen comes from a study of blood T cell repertoires in COVID-19. In the study overall: Acute-phase and convalescent COVID-19 samples originated in the United States, Italy and Spain. PBMCs, B-cell-depleted T cells, or T cells were the source of the cDNA or gDNA that made up the material.

Per the original data handling: Reference gene primers were amplified, and this amplification served to estimate nucleated cell counts. The assay was immunoSEQ multiplex PCR, and TCRdb's table has in-frame clones only and misses some. V, J and clone size were drawn from that table, and D and trimming were deduced from the DNA. This sample has over 400,000 clones, with just over 85% found just once. In germline, CDR1 is SGHNT, CDR2 YENEEA. CDR3 length: 16 amino acids. The V end lost 5 bases, the J end lost 4 bases, and 20 bases lay between the germline ends. The J gene is TRBJ1-2, the V gene TRBV11-3, with unresolved D. This receptor was identified in a woman younger than 45 with active or convalescent COVID-19. The sample taken for sequencing was peripheral blood. DNA of the CDR3: TGTGCCAGCAGCCTCCTCCCGAGGGTTTGTAGCTATGGCTACACCTTC. Its protein product is CASSLLPRVCSYGYTF.